Below are 22 T cell receptor beta chains sequenced from a single sample in a study of blood T cells in healthy people across ages (dated by TCRdb to 2015 to 2017). Libraries were constructed by 5' RACE. The sample was run on an Illumina HiSeq 2500. A second about 7 to 12 cycle PCR used a sample-barcoded 5' primer and a J-beta primer mix. TCRdb ran its own pipeline on the public reads, namely fastp trimming at Q25 and MiXCR clone calling, and kept in-frame beta chains. Records with the same CDR3 protein are collapsed into one entry carrying the most frequent genes and DNA. This sample comprises around 820,000 distinct CDR3 sequences, around 25% of them detected only once. In total, the top ten clones hold approximately 4% of the sample. These data were likewise used in another study, on T cells of mothers and their children.

The source material was blood. Every receptor here comes from a boy aged 10-17 years in good health.

This clonotype was seen more than once but under ten times. The chain joins TRBV29-1 to TRBJ2-5; 8 bases agree with TRBD2. TRBJ2-1 matches the DNA end more closely, so the J call is doubtful. This CDR3 is built from 15 residues. The germline CDR1 and CDR2 sequences are SQVTM and ANQGSEA. CDR3 sequence: CSAVVREGSYNEQFF. The CDR3 DNA reads TGCAGCGCTGTCGTTCGGGAGGGGAGCTACAATGAGCAGTTCTTC.

The J gene is TRBJ1-3, the V gene TRBV4-1; no reliable D call. This CDR3 is 13 amino acids long. V was shortened by 2 bases and J by 4 bases, with 6 bases between the two germline ends. Germline V gene data show CDR1 as MGHRA and CDR2 as YSYEKL. In DNA, the CDR3 is TGCGCCAGCAGCCAATCGCCCGGAAACACCATATATTTT. This encodes CASSQSPGNTIYF.

This clonotype turned up a few times. The chain links TRBV7-6 to TRBJ2-5; D remains ambiguous. V lost 5 bases and J 2 bases, leaving 9 bases between the germline ends. This CDR3 has 13 amino acids. Looked up from germline, CDR1 is SGHVS and CDR2 is FNYEAQ. Written as DNA, the CDR3 is TGTGCCAGCAGCCAGGACCAGCAAGAGACCCAGTACTTC. It specifies CASSQDQQETQYF.

This clonotype was observed a handful of times. The chain combines TRBV12-3 or TRBV12-4 with TRBJ1-4; 9 bases agree with TRBD1. J lost 8 bases, V lost 5 bases, and 6 bases had no gene match. The CDR3 is 14 amino acids. CDR3 in amino acids: CASSAQGAGEKLFF. The DNA for the CDR3 is TGTGCCAGCAGTGCACAGGGGGCTGGCGAAAAACTGTTTTTT.

Comment on this clonotype: An end of the junction does not agree with germline; a read error may underlie this. V usage is TRBV28 and J usage is TRBJ2-5, with a tentative D call TRBD1 (5 bases). Germline-derived CDR1 and CDR2 are MDHEN and SYDVKM. This CDR3 spans 17 amino acids. The CDR3 DNA follows: TGTGTCAGCAGTTTAGGTTTTGGGCCTAGGGGTGAAGAGACCCAGTACTTC. Translating gives CVSSLGFGPRGEETQYF.

This chain uses TRBV7-9 with TRBJ2-5; TRBD1 agrees at 8 bases. Unmatched junction bases numbered 3, after V lost 6 bases and J lost 0 bases. This CDR3 comprises 14 residues. Germline V gene sequence: CDR1 SEHNR, CDR2 FQNEAQ (reference sequence). CDR3 amino acids: CASRQGENQETQYF. CDR3 coding DNA: TGTGCCAGCAGACAGGGGGAAAACCAAGAGACCCAGTACTTC. Filled out from reference TRBV7-9 and TRBJ2-5, the complete variable domain reads DTGVSQNPRHKITKRGQNVTFRCDPISEHNRLYWYRQTLGQGPEFLTYFQNEAQLEKSRLLSDRFSAERPKGSFSTLEIQRTEQGDSAMYLCASRQGENQETQYFGPGTRLLVL.

This clonotype has more than one count but fewer than ten. This chain uses TRBV29-1 with TRBJ2-1, with no clear D. Germline CDR1 and CDR2: SQVTM and ANQGSEA. Trimming left V 1 base short and J 0 bases short, with 16 bases between. CDR3 length equals 17 residues. CDR3 DNA sequence: TGCAGCGTTGAAGTCCCAGCCAGCACGAGCTCCTACAATGAGCAGTTCTTC. This codes for CSVEVPASTSSYNEQFF.

The chain couples TRBV6-2 or TRBV6-3 to TRBJ2-5, with TRBD1 matching over 9 bases. Losses at the gene ends were 2 bases for V and 2 bases for J; bases not matched to a gene: 3. Germline lookup yields CDR1 MNHEY and CDR2 SVGEGT. The CDR3 consists of 15 residues. The DNA for the CDR3 is TGTGCCAGCAGTTACAGGGACAGGGCGCAAGAGACCCAGTACTTC. Translation gives CASSYRDRAQETQYF.

The J gene is TRBJ2-7, the V gene TRBV12-3 or TRBV12-4, with 11 bases lining up with TRBD1. The trim removed 5 bases at V and 5 bases at J, leaving 5 bases unmatched. The CDR3 covers 14 residues. The CDR3, as DNA: TGTGCCAGCAGTCAGGACAGGGGGCTTGACGAGCAGTACTTC. Translation gives CASSQDRGLDEQYF.

This clonotype was seen a handful of times. This chain uses TRBV5-1 with TRBJ1-1; D not resolved. Germline CDR1 SGHRS, CDR2 YFSETQ. Trimming took 3 bases from V and 5 from J, leaving 8 bases between them. The CDR3 is 12 amino acids. In DNA form, the CDR3 reads TGCGCCAGCAGCTCATTGAGTACTGAAGCTTTCTTT. The encoded protein is CASSSLSTEAFF.

The chain couples TRBV20-1 to TRBJ2-6; D ambiguous. The CDR3 spans 14 residues. The germline CDR1 and CDR2 sequences are DFQATT and SNEGSKA (reference sequence). The V and J ends lost 4 bases and 7 bases respectively, with 14 bases between them. CDR3 nucleotide sequence: TGCAGTGCTACAACGCAGTCCATTGCCAACGTCCTGACTTTC. The encoded protein is CSATTQSIANVLTF.

In its sample, this clonotype was seen a few times. The V gene is TRBV28, the J gene TRBJ2-5; possible D gene TRBD2, 6 bases. The CDR3 loop spans 16 amino acids. V lost 6 bases, J lost 2 bases, and 19 bases lay in between. Germline V gene data show CDR1 as MDHEN and CDR2 as SYDVKM. DNA of the CDR3: TGTGCCAGCAGGGGACCCGTCCGTCGGGGGCAAGAGACCCAGTACTTC. The encoded protein is CASRGPVRRGQETQYF.

The chain carries TRBV28 and TRBJ2-5; a possible D gene is TRBD1 (5 bases). Matching the DNA end better, TRBJ2-1 makes the J call doubtful. Germline loops: CDR1 MDHEN, CDR2 SYDVKM. The CDR3 runs 14 residues. The CDR3 loop reads CASSFVGQMKRQFF. CDR3 sequence (DNA): TGTGCCAGCAGTTTCGTCGGACAAATGAAAAGGCAGTTCTTC.

This chain uses TRBV19 with TRBJ2-5; possibly TRBD1 or TRBD2 for D (5 bases each). The DNA matches TRBJ2-7 better at its end, which makes the J call doubtful. The CDR3 has 14 amino acids. Germline-derived CDR1 and CDR2 are LNHDA and SQIVND (reference sequence). For the CDR3, the DNA is TGTGCCAGTAGTTTGTCCCGGGACGGCTACGAGCAGTACTTC. This codes for CASSLSRDGYEQYF.

This clonotype came up a few times. The chain links TRBV29-1 to TRBJ2-1; D is ambiguous. The germline CDR1 and CDR2 sequences are SQVTM and ANQGSEA. V lost 4 bases to trimming and J lost 8 bases, with 9 bases between them. This CDR3 is 11 amino acids long. CDR3 in DNA: TGCAGCGTTGGAATTGGGGATGAGCAGTTCTTC. Translating gives CSVGIGDEQFF.

This clonotype has just a few counts. V gene TRBV6-5 combines with J gene TRBJ2-1; D is undetermined. The germline V and J ends were trimmed by 0 bases and 4 bases, with 19 bases remaining between them. CDR1 MNHEY and CDR2 SVGAGI come from the germline V gene. The CDR3 extends over 18 amino acids. Here the CDR3 DNA reads TGTGCCAGCAGTTACTCGACAACGAAAGGGCCCATGTACAATGAGCAGTTCTTC. Translation: CASSYSTTKGPMYNEQFF.

This clonotype came up a few times. The J gene is TRBJ2-1, the V gene TRBV5-1; 8 positions agree with TRBD2. J lost 2 bases, V lost 6 bases, and 7 bases had no gene match. The CDR3 totals 15 residues. Looked up from germline, CDR1 is SGHRS and CDR2 is YFSETQ. In DNA form, the CDR3 reads TGCGCCAGCACCACCTCGGGAGGGCCCTACAATGAGCAGTTCTTC. As protein: CASTTSGGPYNEQFF.

This clonotype was seen a few times. The chain recombines TRBV27 with TRBJ2-3, with 9 nucleotides matching TRBD2. The V gene's germline CDR1 is MNHEY and CDR2 SMNVEV (reference sequence). V lost 6 bases to trimming and J lost 4 bases; unmatched junction nucleotides: 11. This CDR3 spans 16 amino acids. The CDR3 here is CASSPYLAGGPDTQYF. Written as DNA, the CDR3 is TGTGCCAGCAGCCCCTACCTGGCGGGGGGGCCAGATACGCAGTATTTT.

V is TRBV2 and J is TRBJ2-5; D possibly corresponds to TRBD2 (6 bases). TRBJ2-7 matches the DNA end more closely, so the J call is doubtful. The CDR3 totals 12 residues. CDR1 SNHLY and CDR2 FYNNEI come from the germline V gene. CDR3: CASRAGIYEQYF. In nucleotides, the CDR3 is TGTGCCAGCAGGGCGGGAATCTACGAGCAGTACTTC.

The chain is built from TRBV19 and TRBJ2-7, with D possibly matching TRBD2 (5 bases). This CDR3 has 14 residues. Trimming took off 6 bases at V and 2 bases at J, with 14 bases between the two ends. Germline V gene lookup returns CDR1 LNHDA and CDR2 SQIVND (reference sequence). For the CDR3, the DNA is TGTGCCAGTAGCCTTGGTAGCGCTACCTACGAGCAGTACTTC. Translating it yields CASSLGSATYEQYF.

This clonotype was observed a handful of times. CDR3: CASSYSKGIYYGYTF. CDR3 coding DNA: TGTGCCAGCAGTTACTCGAAGGGGATTTACTATGGCTACACCTTC. The chain has TRBV6-5 and TRBJ1-2; weak D call: TRBD1 (5 bases). Germline CDR1 MNHEY, CDR2 SVGAGI. CDR3 length: 15 residues. V was shortened by 0 bases and J by 3 bases, with 11 bases between the two germline ends.

This clonotype has just a few counts. V usage is TRBV5-1 and J usage is TRBJ2-7; no firm D call. V lost 4 bases, J lost 2 bases, and 7 bases lay in between. There are 12 residues in the CDR3. Germline CDR1 SGHRS, CDR2 YFSETQ. The chain's CDR3 is CASSTGPYEQYF. Written as DNA, the CDR3 is TGCGCCAGCAGCACTGGACCCTACGAGCAGTACTTC.